The text below deals with one T cell receptor beta chain. The data were obtained in a study of identical twins. Germline V gives CDR1 DFQATT, CDR2 SNEGSKA (reference sequence). The V end lost 3 bases, the J end lost 7 bases, and 16 bases lay between the germline ends. The CDR3 has 14 residues. TCRdb used MiXCR to reprocess the 5' RACE reads, holding one entry per CDR3 protein. The table includes about 700,000 distinct CDR3 sequences, 8.6% detected once. The same sample was also studied in work on yellow fever vaccine responses in identical twins.

The TCR originated in a young woman in good health. Sequenced material: PBMCs. This chain connects TRBV20-1 to TRBJ2-1, with a weak D call TRBD2 (6 bases). As DNA, the CDR3 is TGCAGTGCTAGCCCCGGGAGAAGTAAGAATGAGCAGTTCTTC. It encodes CSASPGRSKNEQFF.